The next 23 T cell receptor beta chains were all read from a single sample in a study of CD8+CD57+ T cells in acquired aplastic anemia. Genomic DNA acted as the template from which TCR beta VDJ combination and CDR3 sequence profiling were carried out. One entry per CDR3 protein, called by TCRdb with MiXCR from the reads. Counted here are some 140,000 distinct CDR3 sequences, roughly 40% occurring once; the ten biggest clones make up 8% to 9.5%. Material for sequencing was sorted CD4+, CD8+, or CD8+CD57+ T cells (not recorded which) from PBMCs. Every receptor here comes from a human donor in good health, serving as a control.

This clonotype appeared many times. The rearrangement uses TRBV7-9 and TRBJ2-5, with a possible D match to TRBD2 (5 bases). The V gene lost 4 bases and the J gene lost 3 bases, with 24 bases spanning the gap. The CDR3 runs to 18 residues. Germline CDR1 and CDR2: SEHNR and FQNEAQ (reference sequence). DNA for the CDR3: TGTGCCAGCAGCTCACCTATGGGGAGAAACCTGAGAGAAGAGACCCAGTACTTC. Translation: CASSSPMGRNLREETQYF.

Details on this clonotype: This may stem from a read error, because a much larger clone lies one nucleotide away. The chain carries TRBV11-1 and TRBJ1-4; 7 bases align to TRBD1. There are 18 residues in the CDR3. The germline CDR1 and CDR2 sequences are SGHAT and FQDESV (reference sequence). The CDR3 DNA reads TGTGCCAGCAGCTTCCCAACAGGGGAAGTTGCAACTAATGAAAAACTGGTTTTT. Its protein product is CASSFPTGEVATNEKLVF.

The chain links TRBV5-4 to TRBJ2-3; D uncertain. V lost 8 bases and J 5 bases, leaving 12 bases between the germline ends. Germline assignment: CDR1 SGHNT and CDR2 YYREEE (reference sequence). CDR3 size: 12 residues. The CDR3 DNA is TGTGCCAGTACGTTGGGCGGAGATACGCAGTATTTT. Its translation: CASTLGGDTQYF.

This clonotype showed up many times. The chain uses TRBV3-1 and TRBJ2-7; no reliable D call. CDR1 is LGHDT, CDR2 YNNKEL, per germline (reference sequence). The CDR3 extends over 12 amino acids. V gave up 2 bases and J gave up 7 bases, with 9 bases separating them. CDR3 loop: CASSQTNIEQYF. CDR3 sequence (DNA): TGTGCCAGCAGCCAAACCAATATTGAGCAGTACTTC.

This clonotype was counted ten times or more. The chain carries TRBV19 and TRBJ2-5; 7 bases align to TRBD1. Germline values: CDR1 LNHDA, CDR2 SQIVND (reference sequence). CDR3 length: 16 amino acids. V shed 2 bases, J shed 2 bases, and the junction held 8 bases outside the gene matches. In DNA, the CDR3 is TGTGCCAGTAGTATAAAGTGGAAGGGACAGCAAGAGACCCAGTACTTC. Encoded protein: CASSIKWKGQQETQYF.

Ten or more counts support this clonotype. The chain links TRBV6-1 to TRBJ1-5, with a weak D call TRBD1 (5 bases). The CDR3 length is 16 residues. Germline lookup yields CDR1 MNHNS and CDR2 SASEGT. The ends were cut back, 4 bases at V and 1 base at J, with 14 bases in the middle. DNA of the CDR3: TGTGCCAGCAGTGGCCGAGGAGGGGTGAGCAATCAGCCCCAGCATTTT. Encoded protein: CASSGRGGVSNQPQHF.

This clonotype showed up many times. The junction departs from germline at one end; a sequencing error may be responsible. The rearrangement links TRBV2 to TRBJ1-1; D not resolved. Germline CDR1 reads SNHLY; CDR2 reads FYNNEI. The CDR3 is made up of 9 amino acids. The CDR3 loop is CASSDPPIF. The CDR3 DNA reads as TGTGCCAGCAGTGATCCTCCGATCTTT. The whole variable domain, filled in from reference TRBV2 and TRBJ1-1, reads EPEVTQTPSHQVTQMGQEVILRCVPISNHLYFYWYRQILGQKVEFLVSFYNNEISEKSEIFDDQFSVERPDGSNFTLKIRSTKLEDSAMYFCASSDPPIFGQGTRLTVV.

This rearrangement joins TRBV15 to TRBJ2-5, with D maybe TRBD1 (6 bases). Germline V gene data show CDR1 as LNHNV and CDR2 as YYDKDF (reference sequence). The V end was cut by 5 bases, the J end by 3 bases, with 22 bases between. The CDR3 covers 17 residues. CDR3 protein: CATSGYTGQWGKETQYF. CDR3 coding DNA: TGTGCCACCAGCGGATATACCGGACAGTGGGGGAAAGAGACCCAGTACTTC.

This clonotype was counted many times. The chain carries TRBV6-1 and TRBJ2-7; 14 bases are shared with TRBD2. Germline lookup yields CDR1 MNHNS and CDR2 SASEGT. Germline trimming cut 6 bases from V and 3 bases from J; bases unmatched to any gene: 10. The CDR3 sequence is 17 residues long. Here the CDR3 DNA reads TGTGCCAGCAGCCACCAAGGACTAGCGGGAGGAGGCTACGAGCAGTACTTC. Amino acids: CASSHQGLAGGGYEQYF.

This rearrangement joins TRBV2 to TRBJ1-2; D is ambiguous. Trimming left V 8 bases short and J 6 bases short, with 13 bases between. The CDR3 has 12 amino acids. Germline V gene sequence: CDR1 SNHLY, CDR2 FYNNEI. The CDR3 reads CASERKLNGYTF. The CDR3 DNA reads TGTGCCAGCGAACGGAAATTGAATGGCTACACCTTC.

This clonotype was counted at least ten times. At one of its ends the junction is not consistent with the germline gene, which may arise from a read error. V usage is TRBV7-6 and J usage is TRBJ2-7; D is ambiguous. CDR1 and CDR2 (germline): SGHVS, FNYEAQ. The CDR3 is 12 amino acids. The CDR3 here is CASSLGSYQQYF. CDR3 nucleotides: TGTGCCAGCAGCCTCGGAAGCTACCAGCAGTACTTC.

In its sample, this clonotype was seen once. V and J are TRBV15 and TRBJ2-3; D gene ambiguous. V dropped 2 bases and J dropped 6 bases, with 15 bases sitting between them. The CDR3 totals 15 residues. In germline, CDR1 is LNHNV, CDR2 YYDKDF (reference sequence). The CDR3 here is CATSRNPRSADTQYF. CDR3 nucleotide sequence: TGTGCCACCAGCAGAAACCCTAGATCGGCGGATACGCAGTATTTT.

V and J are TRBV25-1 and TRBJ2-6; possible D gene TRBD2, 5 bases. The V and J ends lost 6 bases and 1 base respectively, with 10 bases between them. The CDR3 contains 15 residues. The germline V gene has CDR1 MGHDK and CDR2 SYGVNS. The DNA of the CDR3 is TGTGCCAGCAGCGCCCGGGAATCTGGGGCCAACGTCCTGACTTTC. This translates into CASSARESGANVLTF.

DNA for the CDR3: TGTGCCAGCCGGGACAGTACCTATGGCTACACCTTC. This translates into CASRDSTYGYTF. This chain connects TRBV9 to TRBJ1-2, with 7 bases matching TRBD1. This CDR3 region has 12 residues. V lost 7 bases to trimming and J lost 4 bases; unmatched junction nucleotides: 4. Germline CDR1 is SGDLS and CDR2 is YYNGEE.

The chain recombines TRBV24-1 with TRBJ1-1; D unresolved. The CDR3 runs 12 residues. Between the trimmed V and J ends, which lost 5 bases and 1 base, there was a span of 4 bases. From germline, CDR1 is KGHDR and CDR2 SFDVKD. The CDR3 region is CATSVGNTEAFF. In nucleotides, the CDR3 is TGTGCCACCAGTGTGGGGAACACTGAAGCTTTCTTT.

This clonotype was found many times. The chain uses TRBV29-1 and TRBJ1-2; D unclear. V was pared by 1 base and J by 0 bases, with 9 bases between. Germline V gene sequence: CDR1 SQVTM, CDR2 ANQGSEA. The CDR3 contains 14 residues. The CDR3 region has the DNA TGCAGCGTTGAAGGGACGGTAGCTAACTATGGCTACACCTTC. Encoded protein: CSVEGTVANYGYTF. The full variable domain, its missing parts supplied by reference TRBV29-1 and TRBJ1-2, is SAVISQKPSRDICQRGTSLTIQCQVDSQVTMMFWYRQQPGQSLTLIATANQGSEATYESGFVIDKFPISRPNLTFSTLTVSNMSPEDSSIYLCSVEGTVANYGYTFGSGTRLTVV.

Comment on this clonotype: A clone one base away is much larger, so this may be a read error. This rearrangement joins TRBV7-3 to TRBJ2-3, with 12 positions matching TRBD2. The CDR3 is 15 residues long. Per the germline V gene, CDR1 is SGHTA and CDR2 is FQGTGA. The CDR3 reads CVSSFLAGGRDTQYF. CDR3 sequence (DNA): TGTGTCAGCAGCTTCCTAGCGGGAGGGAGAGATACGCAGTATTTT.

V usage is TRBV6-1 and J usage is TRBJ2-3; 14 positions match TRBD2. CDR3 size: 17 residues. The junction had 4 bases not matched to a gene; V was cut back by 5 bases and J by 0 bases. The germline CDR1 and CDR2 sequences are MNHNS and SASEGT. CDR3 sequence reads: CASSRTSGRSSTDTQYF. The CDR3 nucleotides are TGTGCCAGCAGTCGGACTAGCGGGAGGTCTAGCACAGATACGCAGTATTTT.

The chain links TRBV20-1 to TRBJ2-3; 8 nucleotides align to TRBD2. V trimming: 5 bases; J trimming: 5 bases; junction bases outside the gene matches: 9. Germline CDR1 DFQATT, CDR2 SNEGSKA (reference sequence). The CDR3 consists of 14 residues. In DNA form, the CDR3 reads TGCAGTGCTGGGGCGGCGGGGGGCCAAGATACGCAGTATTTT. Protein product: CSAGAAGGQDTQYF.

This clonotype was picked up many times. This sequence joins TRBV7-2 and TRBJ2-3; perhaps TRBD1 as D (5 bases). CDR3 length: 15 residues. Trimming shortened V by 4 bases and J by 0 bases, and 11 bases separated the two germline ends. The germline gives CDR1 SGHTA, CDR2 FQGNSA. The CDR3 DNA reads TGTGCCAGCAGCTCTTACAGGTGGAGCACAGATACGCAGTATTTT. Residues: CASSSYRWSTDTQYF.

J is TRBJ1-2 and V is TRBV20-1; 10 nucleotides align to TRBD1. The CDR3 is 13 residues long. Germline loops: CDR1 DFQATT, CDR2 SNEGSKA (reference sequence). V shed 2 bases, J shed 8 bases, and the junction held 5 bases outside the gene matches. CDR3: CSARTGTGEGYTF. The CDR3 nucleotides are TGCAGTGCTAGAACCGGGACAGGGGAAGGCTACACCTTC.

This sequence joins TRBV2 and TRBJ1-5; D is perhaps TRBD1 (6 bases). The CDR3 consists of 14 residues. Germline V lookup: CDR1 SNHLY, CDR2 FYNNEI. The ends were cut back, 5 bases at V and 8 bases at J, with 16 bases in the middle. The CDR3 is CASSNDRWMKPQHF. For the CDR3, the DNA is TGTGCCAGCAGTAACGACAGGTGGATGAAGCCCCAGCATTTT. Using reference TRBV2 and TRBJ1-5 for the parts outside the CDR3, the full variable domain is EPEVTQTPSHQVTQMGQEVILRCVPISNHLYFYWYRQILGQKVEFLVSFYNNEISEKSEIFDDQFSVERPDGSNFTLKIRSTKLEDSAMYFCASSNDRWMKPQHFGDGTRLSIL.

The gene calls are TRBV2 and TRBJ2-7, with D perhaps TRBD1 or TRBD2 (7 bases each). The CDR3 spans 21 residues. CDR1 is SNHLY and CDR2 is FYNNEI in the germline V gene. Trimming took off 2 bases at V and 0 bases at J, with 29 bases between the two ends. The DNA of the CDR3 is TGTGCCAGCAGTGAATTCACGGGACAGAGGGGGCTAGCGGTGAGCTCCTACGAGCAGTACTTC. Translation gives CASSEFTGQRGLAVSSYEQYF.